This TCR beta chain was sequenced for a study of T-cell reconstitution after alpha-beta-depleted transplantation in children. The study's findings and limits: Roughly two months post-transplant, alpha-beta T cells reportedly originated from several hundred graft clones that had expanded. A year post-transplant, T-cell counts and diversity derived mostly from newly produced T cells. From surviving recipient T cells and thymic progenitors came the high day-60 TCRbeta diversity observed in some patients.

This clonotype came up many times. What it binds is not known. Unmatched junction bases numbered 2, after V lost 0 bases and J lost 4 bases. The CDR3 totals 15 residues. Germline loops: CDR1 SGHRS, CDR2 YFSETQ. Library preparation (for TCRbeta) was performed with unique molecular identifiers. TCRdb re-analysed the PCR reads in MiXCR, keeping a single row per CDR3 protein. The sample shows hundreds of thousands of distinct CDR3 sequences, 20% to 30% of them seen only once. V is TRBV5-1 and J is TRBJ2-1, with 9 bases matching TRBD2. Sequencing used PBMCs, mostly from graft donor cells, obtained 360 days after TCRalphabeta/CD19-depleted stem cell transplant. The origin of this receptor is a female patient aged 2-15 years who had a stem cell transplant for congenital amegakaryocytic thrombocytopenia, so the T cells may come from the graft donor. The DNA for the CDR3 is TGCGCCAGCAGCTTGGAGACTAGCGGTTACAATGAGCAGTTCTTC. Protein: CASSLETSGYNEQFF.